The entry that follows covers one TCR beta chain sequence. The entry originates in a study of OX40 agonist ivuxolimab in advanced cancers. TCRdb's copy holds only in-frame clones and misses some; the assay was immunoSEQ multiplex PCR. The sample includes tens of thousands of clones, more than 70% of them seen just once. Germline-derived CDR1 and CDR2 are SGHRS and YFSETQ. Trimming left V 0 bases short and J 4 bases short, with 10 bases between. This CDR3 spans 14 amino acids. Enrollment shut out patients with autoimmune disease history or systemic immunosuppression. V usage is TRBV5-1 and J usage is TRBJ1-2, with no clear D. The sample in question was CD4+ or CD8+ T cells sorted from blood, obtained in a trial of the OX40 agonist ivuxolimab. The TCR was taken from an adult with an advanced solid tumor such as melanoma, head and neck, liver or kidney cancer. CDR3 region: CASSLGQAPYGYTF. The DNA for the CDR3 is TGCGCCAGCAGCTTGGGCCAGGCCCCCTATGGCTACACCTTC. The variable domain in full, with the rest retrieved from reference TRBV5-1 and TRBJ1-2, is KAGVTQTPRYLIKTRGQQVTLSCSPISGHRSVSWYQQTPGQGLQFLFEYFSETQRNKGNFPGRFSGRQFSNSRSEMNVSTLELGDSALYLCASSLGQAPYGYTFGSGTRLTVV.